This T cell receptor beta chain came from a study of T cell repertoires in cytomegalovirus infection. This clonotype was recorded at least ten times. Its antigen is not known. The CDR3 is 16 amino acids. Trimming removed 3 bases at V and 5 bases at J, with 19 bases between. Germline CDR1 and CDR2: MDHEN and SYDVKM. MiXCR, applied by TCRdb to the reads, yields one record per CDR3 protein. This table holds approximately 100,000 distinct CDR3 sequences, less than 55% found once. This clonotype was obtained from a human donor in good health (CMV status not recorded). Some clones in this sample may be carry-over from other donors' samples. The chain uses TRBV28 and TRBJ2-5, with D perhaps matching TRBD2 (5 bases). The sample was CD8+ T cells from cultured PBMCs, taken from culture after CMV antigen stimulation. The CDR3 DNA reads TGTGCCAGCAGTTTGGAGAGGACTGGAGAATGGGAGACCCAGTACTTC. Protein sequence: CASSLERTGEWETQYF.